This T cell receptor beta chain was obtained from a study of memory CD4+ T cells and cytomegalovirus serostatus. Single viable CD3+CD4+CD8-CD45RO+ cells were sorted as the memory CD4+ T cells. CD4+ T cells were isolated by positive magnetic selection. Study-level findings and limits: Each of 60 to 80 CMV-associated TCRbeta sequences occurred in one to five individuals.

Comments on this clone: Antigen unknown.

Here immunoSEQ multiplex PCR was the method, and the copy in TCRdb shows in-frame clones only, minus some. The sample has under 80,000 clones; just under 80% are singletons. The CDR3 extends over 16 amino acids. In germline, CDR1 is SNHLY, CDR2 FYNNEI. V shed 6 bases and J shed 5 bases, with 19 bases lying between them. Input material: memory CD4+ T cells from blood. The clonotype was recovered from an adult in good health and CMV-seropositive. This chain links TRBV2 with TRBJ1-4, with a tentative D call TRBD1 (5 bases). DNA of the CDR3: TGTGCCAGCAGCGCCAAGGGGTGGGTTCTCAATGAAAAACTGTTTTTT. Amino acids: CASSAKGWVLNEKLFF.